This section outlines one T cell receptor beta chain sequence together with its context. The target antigen is unknown. From germline, CDR1 is SNHLY and CDR2 FYNNEI. V lost 7 bases, J lost 5 bases, and 15 bases lay in between. The CDR3 is 15 residues long. They ran version v3.0 of the immunoSEQ assay at survey level. The protocol was immunoSEQ multiplex PCR, while the TCRdb copy is restricted to in-frame clones and leaves out a portion. The sample has about 39,000 clones; about 90% are singletons. The data belong to a study of long-term antiretroviral therapy in people with HIV. General observations from the study: Every time point showed a repertoire led by clones expanded before ART.

Sampling of each donor yielded at least one pre-ART PBMC sample and at least two post-ART PBMC samples. Among participants with HIV, every one received treatment in the United States. The samples, holding 1-10 million cryopreserved PBMC, were thawed before DNA extraction was carried out. The sequence was collected from a woman aged 45-60 years with HIV. This chain joins TRBV2 and TRBJ1-6; D is unclear. This sample comprised unsorted PBMCs, obtained 1.2 years after starting antiretroviral therapy. The CDR3 loop is CASKGQPLNNSPLHF. The DNA of the CDR3 is TGTGCCAGCAAAGGGCAGCCTCTAAATAATTCACCCCTCCACTTT.